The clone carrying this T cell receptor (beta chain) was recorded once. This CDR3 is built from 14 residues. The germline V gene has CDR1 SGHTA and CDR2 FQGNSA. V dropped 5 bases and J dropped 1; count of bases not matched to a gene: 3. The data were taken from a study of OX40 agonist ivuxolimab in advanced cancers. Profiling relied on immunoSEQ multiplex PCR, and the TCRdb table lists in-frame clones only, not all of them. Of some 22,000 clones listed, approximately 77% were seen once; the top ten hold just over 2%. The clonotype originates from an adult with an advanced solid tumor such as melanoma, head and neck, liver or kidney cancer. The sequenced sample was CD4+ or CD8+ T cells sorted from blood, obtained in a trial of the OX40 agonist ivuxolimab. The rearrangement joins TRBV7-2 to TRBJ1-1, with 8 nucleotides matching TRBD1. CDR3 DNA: TGTGCCAGCAGCGTACAGGGGGGGAACACTGAAGCTTTCTTT. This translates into CASSVQGGNTEAFF.